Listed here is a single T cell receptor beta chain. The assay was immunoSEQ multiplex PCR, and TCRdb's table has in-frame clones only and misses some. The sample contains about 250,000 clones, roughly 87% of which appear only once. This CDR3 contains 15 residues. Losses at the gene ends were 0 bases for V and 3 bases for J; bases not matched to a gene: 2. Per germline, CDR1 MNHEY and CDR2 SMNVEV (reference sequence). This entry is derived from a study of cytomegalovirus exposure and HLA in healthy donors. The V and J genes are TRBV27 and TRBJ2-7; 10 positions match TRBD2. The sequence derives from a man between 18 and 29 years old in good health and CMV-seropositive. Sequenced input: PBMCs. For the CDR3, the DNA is TGTGCCAGCAGTTTATCTGGGACTAGCGACTACGAGCAGTACTTC. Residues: CASSLSGTSDYEQYF.